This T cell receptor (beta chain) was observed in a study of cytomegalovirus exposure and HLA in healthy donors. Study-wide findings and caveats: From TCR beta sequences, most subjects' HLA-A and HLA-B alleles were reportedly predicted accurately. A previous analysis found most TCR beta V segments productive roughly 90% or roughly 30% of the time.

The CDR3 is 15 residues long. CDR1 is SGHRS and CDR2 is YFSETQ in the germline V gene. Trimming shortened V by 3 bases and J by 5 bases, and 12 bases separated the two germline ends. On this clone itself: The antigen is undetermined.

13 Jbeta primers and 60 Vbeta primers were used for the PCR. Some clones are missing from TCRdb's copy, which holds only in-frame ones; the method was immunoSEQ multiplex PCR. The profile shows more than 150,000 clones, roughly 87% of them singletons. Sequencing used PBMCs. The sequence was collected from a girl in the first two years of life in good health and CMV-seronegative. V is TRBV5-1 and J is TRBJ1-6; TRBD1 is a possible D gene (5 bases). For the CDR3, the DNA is TGCGCCAGCAGCTCCTGGGCAGGGAATAATTCACCCCTCCACTTT. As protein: CASSSWAGNNSPLHF.